Reported below is one TCR beta chain. Its specificity is unknown. Donors were healthy Caucasian individuals from Russia aged about 6 to 100. This CDR3 is built from 13 residues. Germline loops: CDR1 SGHRS, CDR2 YFSETQ. Trimming took 4 bases from V and 3 from J, leaving 11 bases between them. Combining a sample-barcoded 5' primer with a J-beta primer mix, a second PCR ran for roughly 7 to 12 cycles. TCRdb itself ran the 5' RACE reads through MiXCR, one entry per CDR3 protein. Here the sample spans about 1.8 million distinct CDR3 sequences, around half being singletons. This entry belongs to a study of blood T cells in healthy people across ages. The wider study: Per two T cells, about one barcoded beta molecule was captured through template switching.

Whole-study findings and limits: Higher naive T cell percentage went strongly together with higher TCR beta diversity. Fewer expanded clones and more diversity marked long-lived versus aged donors.

J is TRBJ2-7 and V is TRBV5-1; D unresolved. This TCR was sampled from a woman aged 35 to 49 in good health. The sequenced sample was blood. The chain's CDR3 is CASSKETYYEQYF. The CDR3 bases are TGCGCCAGCAGCAAGGAAACCTACTACGAGCAGTACTTC.